Listed below are T cell receptor beta chains from one sample, sequenced in a study of T cell responses to AZD1222 COVID-19 vaccine. TCRdb's copy holds only in-frame clones and misses some; the assay was immunoSEQ multiplex PCR. The sample records around 140,000 clones, 86% being singletons. Material: peripheral blood, obtained 28 days after the second AZD1222 dose. The receptor set was obtained from an adult who received the AZD1222 COVID-19 vaccine. Both conserved end residues are part of each CDR3. The D gene is left open where the match is weak. Only part of the rows carry a size: once, few, many, or a class if the clone is expanded.

few TRBJ2-2 13 - TRBV6-6 TGTGCCAGCAACACAGGGACGACCGGGGAGCTGTTTTTT CASNTGTTGELFF
- TRBJ2-7 14 - TRBV15 TGTGCCACCAGTTCGCCACGGCGAAACTACGAGCAGTACTTC CATSSPRRNYEQYF
- TRBJ1-4 15 - TRBV11-2 TGTGCCAGCAGCTTAATGAAGGGGGCTAATGAAAAACTGTTTTTT CASSLMKGANEKLFF
- TRBJ2-5 14 - TRBV5-1 TGCGCCAGCACCACCGGGATACCTCAAGAGACCCAGTACTTC CASTTGIPQETQYF
- TRBJ1-2 16 TRBD1 TRBV19 TGTGCCAGTAGTAGTTCGGGACAGGGAGGGATCTATGGCTACACCTTC CASSSSGQGGIYGYTF
few TRBJ1-1 13 - TRBV2 TGTGCCAGCCAACGGACAAGGAACACTGAAGCTTTCTTT CASQRTRNTEAFF
- TRBJ2-3 15 TRBD2 TRBV2 TGTGCCAGCAGTGGTGGTAGCGGGGGAATAGATACGCAGTATTTT CASSGGSGGIDTQYF
- TRBJ2-1 15 - TRBV5-1 TGCGCCAGCAGCGCTGGGACGACAACTTACAATGAGCAGTTCTTC CASSAGTTTYNEQFF
- TRBJ2-2 14 - TRBV7-7 TGTGCCAGCAGCTTTGGGCAGAACACCGGGGAGCTGTTTTTT CASSFGQNTGELFF
- TRBJ1-2 12 - TRBV6-5 TGTGCCAGCAGTTACGGCGGGGTTGGCTACACCTTC CASSYGGVGYTF
- TRBJ1-5 16 TRBD1 TRBV3-1/TRBV3-2 TGTGCCAGCAGCCAGGCCGGGACAGGGGGCAATCAGCCCCAGCATTTT CASSQAGTGGNQPQHF
- TRBJ2-7 12 TRBD1 TRBV29-1 TGCAGCGGTGGACAGGGTCAAAACGAGCAGTACTTC CSGGQGQNEQYF
- TRBJ1-5 16 TRBD1 TRBV3-1/TRBV3-2 TGTGCCAGCAGCCATGCCCCGGGGACAGTCAATCAGCCCCAGCATTTT CASSHAPGTVNQPQHF
- TRBJ2-1 15 - TRBV3-1/TRBV3-2 TGTGCCAGCAGCCAAGGGGGGAGCTCCTACAATGAGCAGTTCTTC CASSQGGSSYNEQFF
- TRBJ2-7 12 TRBD2 TRBV30 TGTGCCTGGAGGACGGGGGGAGCGGAGCAGTACTTC CAWRTGGAEQYF
once TRBJ2-3 12 - TRBV9 TGTGCCAGCAGCGATGGCACAGATACGCAGTATTTT CASSDGTDTQYF
once TRBJ1-2 13 TRBD1 TRBV29-1 TGCAGCGTTGAAACAGGGGAGGCCTATGGCTACACCTTC CSVETGEAYGYTF
- TRBJ2-1 16 TRBD2 TRBV5-4 TGTGCCAGCAGCTTGGCAGGGACTAGCGCGAACAATGAGCAGTTCTTC CASSLAGTSANNEQFF
- TRBJ2-1 15 - TRBV27 TGTGCCAGCAGGGCCGGGTCCTTATTCTACAATGAGCAGTTCTTC CASRAGSLFYNEQFF
- TRBJ2-4 16 - TRBV3-1/TRBV3-2 TGTGCCAGCAGCTCAGCCGGGACCTTAGCCAAAAACATTCAGTACTTC CASSSAGTLAKNIQYF
- TRBJ1-1 15 TRBD1 TRBV20-1 TGCAGTGCTAGTAGACCGGGACAGATGAACACTGAAGCTTTCTTT CSASRPGQMNTEAFF
- TRBJ1-3 15 - TRBV3-1/TRBV3-2 TGTGCCAGCAGCCAATTGGAAAATACTGGAAACACCATATATTTT CASSQLENTGNTIYF
- TRBJ1-2 13 - TRBV20-1 TGCAGTGCTAGTGGGAGGGGGGCTGGCGGCTACACCTTC CSASGRGAGGYTF
few TRBJ2-2 12 - TRBV12-5 TGTGCTAGTGGTTTTGGTTCCGGGGAGCTGTTTTTT CASGFGSGELFF
- TRBJ1-3 15 TRBD1 TRBV5-6 TGTGCCAGCAGTCCTGGACAGGGGGCAGGAAACACCATATATTTT CASSPGQGAGNTIYF
- TRBJ1-2 13 - TRBV29-1 TGCAGCGTTGCCGCGGGGCCTAACTATGGCTACACCTTC CSVAAGPNYGYTF
few TRBJ2-5 16 - TRBV5-6 TGTGCCAGCAAGGGATGGACAGGGAGGGCCCAAGAGACCCAGTACTTC CASKGWTGRAQETQYF
- TRBJ2-7 15 TRBD1 TRBV7-9 TGTGCCAGCAGCCCTTGGACAGGATCATCCTACGAGCAGTACTTC CASSPWTGSSYEQYF
- TRBJ2-3 13 - TRBV5-1 TGCGCCAGCAGCTCCCAAGGGGTAGATACGCAGTATTTT CASSSQGVDTQYF
- TRBJ2-7 16 - TRBV6-2/TRBV6-3 TGTGCCAGCAGTTACTCGACCTCTGGGGCCGCCTACGAGCAGTACTTC CASSYSTSGAAYEQYF
- TRBJ1-5 16 TRBD1 TRBV10-3 TGTGCCATCAGTGGGGGCGGGGACAGAAACAATCAGCCCCAGCATTTT CAISGGGDRNNQPQHF
- TRBJ2-7 15 TRBD1 TRBV27 TGTGCCAGCAGTTTAAGGAGACAGGGGGCCTACGAGCAGTACTTC CASSLRRQGAYEQYF
- TRBJ1-2 13 - TRBV30 TGTGCCTGGATCAGGGGAGTTTTAGATGGCTACACCTTC CAWIRGVLDGYTF
- TRBJ2-1 13 - TRBV18 TGTGCCAGCTCACCGTCGCGGTACAATGAGCAGTTCTTC CASSPSRYNEQFF
once TRBJ1-1 13 - TRBV28 TGTGCCAGCAGTTTGGGTAGTCGAACTGAAGCTTTCTTT CASSLGSRTEAFF
- TRBJ1-5 19 - TRBV28 TGTGCCAGCAGTAGCGCCCCTATAGGGCCTGACTATAGCAATCAGCCCCAGCATTTT CASSSAPIGPDYSNQPQHF
once TRBJ2-5 13 - TRBV14 TGTGCCAGCAGCCAAGGAAGCGCAGCGACCCAGTACTTC CASSQGSAATQYF
- TRBJ2-7 15 - TRBV6-1 TGTGCCAGCAGTGAAGGAGACAGACCCTCCTACGAGCAGTACTTC CASSEGDRPSYEQYF
once TRBJ2-3 15 - TRBV18 TGTGCCAGCTCACCAAAGGCGGCCTCGCCAGATACGCAGTATTTT CASSPKAASPDTQYF
once TRBJ1-2 15 TRBD1 TRBV14 TGTGCCAGCAGCCCCCCTCCCGGTCAGGGGGGCGGCTACACCTTC CASSPPPGQGGGYTF
- TRBJ2-7 15 TRBD2 TRBV5-1 TGCGCCAGCAGCTTGTCGGGTAGCGGGAGTGGCGAGCAGTACTTC CASSLSGSGSGEQYF
- TRBJ1-2 13 - TRBV12-3/TRBV12-4 TGTGCCAGCAGTTTACGGGGAGGGCATGGCTACACCTTC CASSLRGGHGYTF
- TRBJ2-1 16 TRBD2 TRBV5-6 TGTGCCAGCAGCTTGATGAGGCTAGCGGGGGTGGATGAGCAGTTCTTC CASSLMRLAGVDEQFF
- TRBJ1-4 15 - TRBV30 TGTGCCTGGAGTGTACCGGCCCAAAACGCTGAAAAACTGTTTTTT CAWSVPAQNAEKLFF
- TRBJ1-6 17 TRBD1 TRBV19 TGTGCCAGTAGTTTAACCGGGACAGAGCTCTATAATTCACCCCTCCACTTT CASSLTGTELYNSPLHF
- TRBJ1-1 13 - TRBV2 TGTGCCAGCAGTGAGCAGAAGAACACTGAAGCTTTCTTT CASSEQKNTEAFF
- TRBJ1-3 16 - TRBV7-9 TGTGCCAGCAGTGCCGGCCTGGGGGGCTCCGGAAACACCATATATTTT CASSAGLGGSGNTIYF
- TRBJ1-1 16 - TRBV27 TGTGCCAGCAGTTTCGGAAGAGAAGGGGTGAACACTGAAGCTTTCTTT CASSFGREGVNTEAFF
- TRBJ2-5 16 - TRBV5-1 TGCGCCAGCAGCTTGGAGGGCCCCCCCGGGGGAGAGACCCAGTACTTC CASSLEGPPGGETQYF